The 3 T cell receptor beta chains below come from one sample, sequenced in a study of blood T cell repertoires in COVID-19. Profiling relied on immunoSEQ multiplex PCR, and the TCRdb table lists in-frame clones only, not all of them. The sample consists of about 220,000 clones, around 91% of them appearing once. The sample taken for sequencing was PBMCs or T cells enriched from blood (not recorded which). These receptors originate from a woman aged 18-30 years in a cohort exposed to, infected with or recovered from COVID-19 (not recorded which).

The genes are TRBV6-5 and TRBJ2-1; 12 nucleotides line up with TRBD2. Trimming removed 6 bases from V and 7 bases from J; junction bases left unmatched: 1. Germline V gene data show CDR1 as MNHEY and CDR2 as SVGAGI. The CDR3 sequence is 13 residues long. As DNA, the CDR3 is TGTGCCAGCAGACTAGCGGGAGGAAATGAGCAGTTCTTC. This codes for CASRLAGGNEQFF.

This chain's CDR3 is CASSSTTGDSYEQYF. In DNA form, the CDR3 reads TGTGCCAGCAGCTCAACAACAGGGGACTCCTACGAGCAGTACTTC. The rearrangement links TRBV11-2 to TRBJ2-7; 7 bases fit TRBD1. The V segment lost 4 bases and the J segment 0 bases; nucleotides outside the gene matches: 6. The germline CDR1 and CDR2 sequences are SGHAT and FQNNGV. The CDR3 runs to 15 residues.

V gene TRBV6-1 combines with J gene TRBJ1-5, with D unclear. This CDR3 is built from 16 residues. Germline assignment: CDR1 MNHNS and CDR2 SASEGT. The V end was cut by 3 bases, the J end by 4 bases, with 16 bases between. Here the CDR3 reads CASSDRATRGNQPQHF. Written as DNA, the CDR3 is TGTGCCAGCAGTGATCGGGCAACCCGAGGGAATCAGCCCCAGCATTTT.